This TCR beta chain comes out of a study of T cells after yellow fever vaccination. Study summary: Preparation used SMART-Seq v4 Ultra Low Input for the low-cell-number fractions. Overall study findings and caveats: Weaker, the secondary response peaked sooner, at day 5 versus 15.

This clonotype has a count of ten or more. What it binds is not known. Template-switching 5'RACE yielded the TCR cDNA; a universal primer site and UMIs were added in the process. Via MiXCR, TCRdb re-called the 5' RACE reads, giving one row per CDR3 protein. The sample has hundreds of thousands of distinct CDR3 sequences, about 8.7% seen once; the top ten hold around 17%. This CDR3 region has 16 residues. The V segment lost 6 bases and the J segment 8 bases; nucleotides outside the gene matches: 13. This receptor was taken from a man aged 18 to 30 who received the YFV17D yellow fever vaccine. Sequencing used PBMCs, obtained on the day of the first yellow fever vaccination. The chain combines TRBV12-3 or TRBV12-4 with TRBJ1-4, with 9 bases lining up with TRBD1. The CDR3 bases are TGTGCCAGCAGAACAACCGGGACAGGGCGTTTCGAAAAACTGTTTTTT. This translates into CASRTTGTGRFEKLFF.